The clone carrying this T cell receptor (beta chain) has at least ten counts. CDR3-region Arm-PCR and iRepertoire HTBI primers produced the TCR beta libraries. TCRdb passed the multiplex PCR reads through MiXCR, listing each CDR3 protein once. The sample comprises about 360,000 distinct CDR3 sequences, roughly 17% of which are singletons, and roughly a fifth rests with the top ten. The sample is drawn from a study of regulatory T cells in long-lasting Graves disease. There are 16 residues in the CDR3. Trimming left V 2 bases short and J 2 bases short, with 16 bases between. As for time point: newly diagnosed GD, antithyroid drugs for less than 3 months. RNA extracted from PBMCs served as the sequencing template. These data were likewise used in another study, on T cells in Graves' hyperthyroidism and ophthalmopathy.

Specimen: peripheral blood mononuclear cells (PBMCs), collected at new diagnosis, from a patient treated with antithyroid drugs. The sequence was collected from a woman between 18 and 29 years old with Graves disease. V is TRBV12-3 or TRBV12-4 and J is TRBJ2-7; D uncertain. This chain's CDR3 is CASSLRLSEEAYEQYF. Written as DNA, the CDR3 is TGTGCCAGCAGTTTACGTTTGTCTGAGGAAGCCTACGAGCAGTACTTC.